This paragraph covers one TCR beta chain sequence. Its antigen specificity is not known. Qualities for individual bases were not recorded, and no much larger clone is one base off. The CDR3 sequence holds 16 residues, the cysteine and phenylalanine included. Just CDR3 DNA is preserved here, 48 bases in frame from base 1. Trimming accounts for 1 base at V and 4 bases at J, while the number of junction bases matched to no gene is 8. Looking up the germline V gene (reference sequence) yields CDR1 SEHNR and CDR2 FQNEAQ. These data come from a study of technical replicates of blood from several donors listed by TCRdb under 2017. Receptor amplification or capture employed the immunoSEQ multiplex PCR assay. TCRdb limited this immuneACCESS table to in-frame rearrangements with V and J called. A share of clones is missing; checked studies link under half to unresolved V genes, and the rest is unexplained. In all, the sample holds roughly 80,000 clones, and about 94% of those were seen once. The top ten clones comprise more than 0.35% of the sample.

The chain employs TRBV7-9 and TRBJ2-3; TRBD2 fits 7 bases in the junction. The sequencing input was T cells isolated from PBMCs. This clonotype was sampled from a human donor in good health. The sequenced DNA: TGTGCCAGCAGCTTAGGAAATAGCGGGCCCCCAGATACGCAGTATTTT. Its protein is CASSLGNSGPPDTQYF. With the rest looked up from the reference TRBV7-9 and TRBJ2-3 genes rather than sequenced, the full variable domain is DTGVSQNPRHKITKRGQNVTFRCDPISEHNRLYWYRQTLGQGPEFLTYFQNEAQLEKSRLLSDRFSAERPKGSFSTLEIQRTEQGDSAMYLCASSLGNSGPPDTQYFGPGTRLTVL.